A selection of T cell receptor beta chains follows, all from one sample in a study of blood T cell dynamics during melanoma immunotherapy. Method: immunoSEQ multiplex PCR; TCRdb's copy keeps in-frame clones and lacks some. The repertoire holds some 15,000 clones, with about 90% as singletons. Specimen: effector memory CD8+ T cells from blood, collected from a patient treated with checkpoint blockade. The receptor source for this set is a human donor with melanoma. Each CDR3 is given with its conserved first and last residue. A D gene is named only where the DNA matches it firmly. Size values are once, few and many counts, or a class for expanded clones, and some rows have none.

V gene: TRBV19; clone size: -; CDR3 length: 16; D gene: TRBD2; J gene: TRBJ2-5; CDR3 DNA: TGTGCCAGTAGTGGTGGACTAGCGGGAGACCAAGAGACCCAGTACTTC; CDR3 protein: CASSGGLAGDQETQYF
V gene: TRBV5-4; clone size: -; CDR3 length: 14; D gene: -; J gene: TRBJ1-1; CDR3 DNA: TGTGCCAGCAGCTTCGGAGGGAAGGACACTGAAGCTTTCTTT; CDR3 protein: CASSFGGKDTEAFF
V gene: TRBV6-5; clone size: -; CDR3 length: 14; D gene: TRBD1; J gene: TRBJ2-5; CDR3 DNA: TGTGCCAGCAGTTCAACAGGGGGCTTAGAGACCCAGTACTTC; CDR3 protein: CASSSTGGLETQYF
V gene: TRBV13; clone size: -; CDR3 length: 15; D gene: TRBD1; J gene: TRBJ1-2; CDR3 DNA: TGTGCCAGCAGCTCACCGGGACAGGGGGACGTTGGCTACACCTTC; CDR3 protein: CASSSPGQGDVGYTF
V gene: TRBV6-6; clone size: -; CDR3 length: 14; D gene: -; J gene: TRBJ2-7; CDR3 DNA: TGTGCCAGCAGTTTATCGGGGGGCGGCTACGAGCAGTACTTC; CDR3 protein: CASSLSGGGYEQYF
V gene: TRBV7-2; clone size: -; CDR3 length: 14; D gene: -; J gene: TRBJ2-7; CDR3 DNA: TGTGCCAGCAGCCCTACAGGGGGGGCCTACGAGCAGTACTTC; CDR3 protein: CASSPTGGAYEQYF
V gene: TRBV28; clone size: -; CDR3 length: 14; D gene: -; J gene: TRBJ2-4; CDR3 DNA: TGTGCCAGCAAGGGGGGGATAGCCAAAAACATTCAGTACTTC; CDR3 protein: CASKGGIAKNIQYF
V gene: TRBV9; clone size: -; CDR3 length: 12; D gene: -; J gene: TRBJ2-1; CDR3 DNA: TGTGCCAGCAGCGTAGGCTGGAATGAGCAGTTCTTC; CDR3 protein: CASSVGWNEQFF
V gene: TRBV7-2; clone size: -; CDR3 length: 16; D gene: -; J gene: TRBJ2-7; CDR3 DNA: TGTGCCAGCAGCTACTCGGTTGCGGACCAGGGTGACGAGCAGTACTTC; CDR3 protein: CASSYSVADQGDEQYF
V gene: TRBV20-1; clone size: -; CDR3 length: 11; D gene: -; J gene: TRBJ2-3; CDR3 DNA: TGCAGTGCCTACCCCCAAGATACGCAGTATTTT; CDR3 protein: CSAYPQDTQYF
V gene: TRBV28; clone size: -; CDR3 length: 13; D gene: -; J gene: TRBJ2-7; CDR3 DNA: TGTGCCAGCAGTTCCCTCGGTACCTACGAGCAGTACTTC; CDR3 protein: CASSSLGTYEQYF
V gene: TRBV5-1; clone size: -; CDR3 length: 14; D gene: -; J gene: TRBJ2-7; CDR3 DNA: TGCGCCAGCAGTTTAAGGTCCGCTAGATACGAGCAGTACTTC; CDR3 protein: CASSLRSARYEQYF
V gene: TRBV19; clone size: once; CDR3 length: 14; D gene: TRBD1; J gene: TRBJ2-3; CDR3 DNA: TGTGCCAGTAGTCTCGGACAGGGCTCAGATACGCAGTATTTT; CDR3 protein: CASSLGQGSDTQYF
V gene: TRBV4-3; clone size: -; CDR3 length: 16; D gene: TRBD2; J gene: TRBJ2-3; CDR3 DNA: TGCGCCAGCAGCCCCGGGACTAGCCCTAGCACAGATACGCAGTATTTT; CDR3 protein: CASSPGTSPSTDTQYF
V gene: TRBV7-9; clone size: -; CDR3 length: 16; D gene: -; J gene: TRBJ2-5; CDR3 DNA: TGTGCCAGCAGCTTCATGTTCGGCAGGGGTGCGGAGACCCAGTACTTC; CDR3 protein: CASSFMFGRGAETQYF
V gene: TRBV30; clone size: -; CDR3 length: 13; D gene: -; J gene: TRBJ2-7; CDR3 DNA: TGTGCCTGGATGGTTGGGGGCTACCACGAGCAGTACTTC; CDR3 protein: CAWMVGGYHEQYF
V gene: TRBV15; clone size: once; CDR3 length: 16; D gene: -; J gene: TRBJ1-5; CDR3 DNA: TGTGCCACCAGCGGCCGCCGGGATTATAGCAATCAGCCCCAGCATTTT; CDR3 protein: CATSGRRDYSNQPQHF
V gene: TRBV27; clone size: -; CDR3 length: 13; D gene: -; J gene: TRBJ2-1; CDR3 DNA: TGTGCCAGCAGTTGGTCTACCGACAATGAGCAGTTCTTC; CDR3 protein: CASSWSTDNEQFF
V gene: TRBV9; clone size: -; CDR3 length: 14; D gene: -; J gene: TRBJ2-7; CDR3 DNA: TGTGCCAGCAGCGTAGATGGCGGGTCCTACGAGCAGTACTTC; CDR3 protein: CASSVDGGSYEQYF
V gene: TRBV7-9; clone size: -; CDR3 length: 13; D gene: TRBD1; J gene: TRBJ2-7; CDR3 DNA: TGTGCCAGCAGCTTAGGCAGGGGGTCCGAGCAGTACTTC; CDR3 protein: CASSLGRGSEQYF
V gene: TRBV27; clone size: -; CDR3 length: 13; D gene: -; J gene: TRBJ1-1; CDR3 DNA: TGTGCCAGCAGTTGGACAGCGAACACTGAAGCTTTCTTT; CDR3 protein: CASSWTANTEAFF
V gene: TRBV5-4; clone size: -; CDR3 length: 12; D gene: -; J gene: TRBJ2-3; CDR3 DNA: TGTGCCAGCAGCCCCCGAACAGATACGCAGTATTTT; CDR3 protein: CASSPRTDTQYF